These 17 T cell receptor beta chains were sequenced from one sample in a study of CD8+ T cells in alopecia areata. After isolation, RNA underwent reverse transcription to generate cDNA as the sequencing template. The assay was immunoSEQ multiplex PCR, and TCRdb's table has in-frame clones only and misses some. Altogether approximately 160,000 clones are present, around three fifths being singletons, with the ten largest covering 14%. The treatment is: oral pan-JAK inhibitor, 5-10 mg twice daily. The sample here was CD4+ T cells sorted from blood, taken at week 24, from a patient treated with tofacitinib. The receptor set was obtained from a human donor with alopecia areata.

The chain combines TRBV11-1 with TRBJ2-3; D is perhaps TRBD2 (5 bases). CDR3 length: 13 residues. Deletions cut 0 bases from V and 5 bases from J, with 6 bases between. Germline CDR1 SGHAT, CDR2 FQDESV (reference sequence). The CDR3 region is CASSLAEGDTQYF. For the CDR3, the DNA is TGTGCCAGCAGCTTAGCCGAGGGAGATACGCAGTATTTT.

The genes are TRBV6-5 and TRBJ2-7; 7 bases align to TRBD2. The V gene end was trimmed by 2 bases and the J gene end by 3 bases; junction bases not matched to a gene: 7. This CDR3 comprises 15 residues. Germline CDR1 reads MNHEY; CDR2 reads SVGAGI. The CDR3 DNA sequence: TGTGCCAGCAGTTACCGCCCGGGACTAAGCTACGAGCAGTACTTC. This gives the protein CASSYRPGLSYEQYF.

This chain uses TRBV25-1 with TRBJ1-5; D may be TRBD1 (5 bases). The V gene's germline CDR1 is MGHDK and CDR2 SYGVNS. Trimming left V 5 bases short and J 6 bases short, with 11 bases between. CDR3 size: 13 residues. CDR3 DNA: TGTGCCAGCAGTTTAGGGGCGGGTCAGCCCCAGCATTTT. It encodes CASSLGAGQPQHF.

V is TRBV10-3 and J is TRBJ1-4; 10 bases align to TRBD1. V shed 2 bases and J 7 bases; nucleotides not matched to a gene: 7. Germline V gene data show CDR1 as ENHRY and CDR2 as SYGVKD. CDR3 size: 16 residues. The chain's CDR3 is CAISEASWDRGEKLFF. The CDR3 coding sequence is TGTGCCATCAGTGAGGCTTCCTGGGACAGGGGTGAAAAACTGTTTTTT.

The chain employs TRBV6-5 and TRBJ2-5; unclear D gene. The CDR3 is 13 residues long. V lost 6 bases to trimming and J lost 5 bases, with 13 bases between them. The germline V gene has CDR1 MNHEY and CDR2 SVGAGI. This CDR3 is CASSPGSVETQYF. The CDR3 DNA reads TGTGCCAGCAGCCCCGGGTCAGTTGAGACCCAGTACTTC.

The chain recombines TRBV5-1 with TRBJ2-7, with unresolved D. The CDR3 spans 12 residues. Per germline, CDR1 SGHRS and CDR2 YFSETQ. V gave up 0 bases and J gave up 6 bases, with 7 bases separating them. For the CDR3, the DNA is TGCGCCAGCAGCTTGGGGGGTAGCGAGCAGTACTTC. The encoded protein is CASSLGGSEQYF. Combining the CDR3 with reference TRBV5-1 and TRBJ2-7 gives the whole variable domain KAGVTQTPRYLIKTRGQQVTLSCSPISGHRSVSWYQQTPGQGLQFLFEYFSETQRNKGNFPGRFSGRQFSNSRSEMNVSTLELGDSALYLCASSLGGSEQYFGPGTRLTVT.

In this sample, this clone turned up a few times. This sequence joins TRBV12-5 and TRBJ2-7, with 8 positions matching TRBD1. There are 15 residues in the CDR3. The junction had 7 bases not matched to a gene; V was cut back by 4 bases and J by 2 bases. Germline V gene data show CDR1 as LGHNT and CDR2 as FRNRAP. The CDR3 here is CASGSRTGSTYEQYF. The CDR3 DNA reads TGTGCTAGTGGTTCACGGACAGGGTCCACCTACGAGCAGTACTTC.

This clone came up once. The V and J genes are TRBV2 and TRBJ2-2; 12 bases line up with TRBD1. The CDR3 consists of 15 residues. V lost 6 bases, J lost 6 bases, and 5 bases stayed unmatched. CDR1 is SNHLY, CDR2 FYNNEI, per germline. The CDR3 DNA sequence: TGTGCCAGCAGCAAAGGGACAGGGGGCTCCGGGGAGCTGTTTTTT. Translating gives CASSKGTGGSGELFF.

The CDR3 reads CASSLTSGLHNEQFF. CDR3 nucleotide sequence: TGCGCCAGCAGCCTGACTAGCGGTCTCCACAATGAGCAGTTCTTC. The chain joins TRBV5-1 to TRBJ2-1; 9 bases are shared with TRBD2. The germline CDR1 and CDR2 sequences are SGHRS and YFSETQ. The CDR3 is 15 amino acids. Trimming took 4 bases from V and 5 from J; bases not matched to a gene: 7.

The chain links TRBV5-1 to TRBJ2-5; D call uncertain. The length of the CDR3 is 15 residues. CDR1 is SGHRS, CDR2 YFSETQ, per germline. Trimming cost V 4 bases and J 3 bases, with 16 bases left between them. As DNA, the CDR3 is TGCGCCAGCAGCAAGATCACTGGGCAAGAAGAGACCCAGTACTTC. Translating it yields CASSKITGQEETQYF.

This chain uses TRBV20-1 with TRBJ2-5; D unresolved. Germline CDR1 is DFQATT and CDR2 is SNEGSKA (reference sequence). Trimming cost V 5 bases and J 11 bases, with 15 bases left between them. The CDR3 contains 11 residues. The CDR3 DNA reads TGCAGTGCTTTTATATTAGGGTATCAGTACTTC. Its translation is CSAFILGYQYF.

The table lists this clone with a few counts. The V and J genes are TRBV5-1 and TRBJ2-7; 7 nucleotides line up with TRBD1. V shed 2 bases, J shed 0 bases, and the junction held 5 bases outside the gene matches. There are 15 residues in the CDR3. Per the germline V gene, CDR1 is SGHRS and CDR2 is YFSETQ. Here the CDR3 reads CASSFLGQDSYEQYF. The CDR3 coding sequence is TGCGCCAGCAGCTTCCTCGGACAGGACTCCTACGAGCAGTACTTC.

This clone came up a few times. The rearrangement uses TRBV7-2 and TRBJ2-4; 9 bases align to TRBD1. There are 15 residues in the CDR3. V trimming: 3 bases; J trimming: 6 bases; junction bases outside the gene matches: 6. Germline V CDR1 and CDR2: SGHTA, FQGNSA. CDR3 sequence: CASSFRTGEGNIQYF. The CDR3, as DNA: TGTGCCAGCAGCTTCAGGACAGGGGAGGGAAACATTCAGTACTTC.

The chain employs TRBV2 and TRBJ2-2; D call uncertain. Trimming took 4 bases from V and 5 from J, leaving 14 bases between them. The germline gives CDR1 SNHLY, CDR2 FYNNEI. This CDR3 comprises 15 residues. The CDR3 sequence is CASSVRVSSTGELFF. CDR3 DNA: TGTGCCAGCAGTGTCCGGGTCTCGAGTACCGGGGAGCTGTTTTTT.

The gene calls are TRBV5-1 and TRBJ1-6, with TRBD1 matching over 8 bases. Germline V CDR1 and CDR2: SGHRS, YFSETQ. J was trimmed by 13 bases and V by 4 bases; bases with no gene match: 10. This CDR3 region has 14 residues. The CDR3 nucleotides read TGCGCCAGCAGCCAGACAGGGGTCCTGAGTCCCCTCCACTTT. It is translated as CASSQTGVLSPLHF.

This sequence joins TRBV30 and TRBJ1-5, with D tentatively TRBD1 (5 bases). The CDR3 is made up of 13 amino acids. Germline assignment: CDR1 GTSNPN and CDR2 SVGIG (reference sequence). Trimming cost V 8 bases and J 3 bases, with 14 bases left between them. The CDR3 loop is CAGAPGPNQPQHF. Written as DNA, the CDR3 is TGTGCCGGGGCACCGGGGCCCAATCAGCCCCAGCATTTT.

This chain joins TRBV29-1 and TRBJ2-1; D not certain. The CDR3 totals 11 residues. Germline CDR1 SQVTM, CDR2 ANQGSEA. V lost 5 bases to trimming and J lost 5 bases, with 7 bases between them. The DNA for the CDR3 is TGCAGCGTTATTGGCGACAATGAGCAGTTCTTC. It yields the protein CSVIGDNEQFF.